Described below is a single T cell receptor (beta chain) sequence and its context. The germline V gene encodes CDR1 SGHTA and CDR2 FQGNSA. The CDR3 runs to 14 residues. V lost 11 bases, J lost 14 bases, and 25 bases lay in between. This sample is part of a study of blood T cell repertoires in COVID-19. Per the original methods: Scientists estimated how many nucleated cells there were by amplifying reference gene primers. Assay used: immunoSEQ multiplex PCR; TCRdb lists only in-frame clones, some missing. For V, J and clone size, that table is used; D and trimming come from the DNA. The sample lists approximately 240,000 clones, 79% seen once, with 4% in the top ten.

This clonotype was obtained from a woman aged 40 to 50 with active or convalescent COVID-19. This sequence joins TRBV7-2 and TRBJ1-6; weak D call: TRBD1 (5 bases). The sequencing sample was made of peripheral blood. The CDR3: CAGARRGFGGTLHF. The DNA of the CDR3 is TGTGCCGGAGCCCGGAGGGGTTTCGGTGGGACCCTCCACTTT.